Listed here is a single T cell receptor beta chain. TCRdb keeps only in-frame clones here, not all; method: immunoSEQ multiplex PCR. The data contain under 300,000 clones, 70% to 85% of them seen just once; the ten biggest clones take up roughly 1.5%. This entry comes from a study of blood T cell repertoires in COVID-19. Germline V gene lookup returns CDR1 GTSNPN and CDR2 SVGIG (reference sequence). The CDR3 is made up of 12 amino acids. V lost 2 bases and J lost 10, with 13 bases in between. Material: peripheral blood. This receptor was obtained from a human donor with COVID-19, enrolled during active disease. The donor label of this sample is uncertain. V is TRBV30 and J is TRBJ2-3, with no clear D. The CDR3 is CAWSTGLGAQYF. The CDR3 DNA is TGTGCCTGGAGTACCGGTCTAGGTGCGCAGTATTTT.